The clone carrying this T cell receptor (beta chain) was found a few times. Methods used by the authors: Amplification with reference gene primers provided the estimates of nucleated cell counts. Clones were read by immunoSEQ multiplex PCR, and TCRdb kept only the in-frame ones, dropping some. The DNA was the basis for D and trimming; V, J and clone size are from that table. This repertoire shows about 170,000 clones, 83% found once; its top ten account for roughly 19%. This sample was taken from a study of blood T cell repertoires in COVID-19. Study context: The cDNA or gDNA used as material had been derived from T cells, B-cell-depleted T cells, or PBMCs.

CDR3 length: 13 amino acids. The germline gives CDR1 SEHNR, CDR2 FQNEAQ (reference sequence). V shed 5 bases, J shed 5 bases, and the junction held 1 base outside the gene matches. Sequenced sample: peripheral blood. The receptor was isolated from a woman aged 70-85 years who had recovered from COVID-19. The genes are TRBV7-9 and TRBJ2-5, with 11 bases lining up with TRBD2. The CDR3 sequence: CASSRTSGETQYF. The DNA for the CDR3 is TGTGCCAGCAGCCGGACTAGCGGGGAGACCCAGTACTTC.